Listed here are 5 T cell receptor beta chains from one sample, sequenced in a study of blood T cell repertoires in COVID-19. TCRdb's table, derived via immunoSEQ multiplex PCR, lists solely in-frame clones and lacks some. The table records roughly 200,000 clones, about four fifths of them present only once. Sequencing was carried out using peripheral blood. The origin of the receptors is a woman aged 40 to 50 with COVID-19, enrolled during active disease.

The V and J genes are TRBV7-2 and TRBJ1-6; D call uncertain. CDR1 and CDR2 from the germline V gene are SGHTA and FQGNSA. The V gene lost 4 bases and the J gene lost 3 bases, with 16 bases spanning the gap. This CDR3 comprises 17 residues. CDR3 DNA: TGTGCCAGCAGCTCCCTTGTAGCACGGCTCTATAATTCACCCCTCCACTTT. This translates into CASSSLVARLYNSPLHF.

The chain is built from TRBV7-9 and TRBJ2-1; 11 bases align to TRBD2. CDR1 SEHNR and CDR2 FQNEAQ come from the germline V gene (reference sequence). This CDR3 is 19 amino acids long. With 0 bases clipped from V and 0 bases from J, the junction kept 7 bases outside the gene matches. CDR3 DNA: TGTGCCAGCAGCTTAGCGCTGACTAGCGGGGTTAGCTCCTACAATGAGCAGTTCTTC. This translates into CASSLALTSGVSSYNEQFF.

The rearrangement uses TRBV6-2 or TRBV6-3 and TRBJ2-3, with D possibly TRBD2 on 6 matching bases. The CDR3 has 17 residues. V was clipped by 0 bases and J by 1 base, with 14 bases between them. Germline CDR1 and CDR2: MNHEY and SVGEGT. CDR3 loop: CASSYSTLGGGTDTQYF. The DNA for the CDR3 is TGTGCCAGCAGTTACTCAACCCTTGGCGGGGGCACAGATACGCAGTATTTT.

This rearrangement joins TRBV3-1 (or the pseudogene TRBV3-2) to TRBJ2-3; no firm D call. Germline values: CDR1 LGHDT, CDR2 YNNKEL (reference sequence). The V gene lost 4 bases and the J gene lost 0 bases, with 5 bases spanning the gap. The CDR3 contains 13 residues. Here the CDR3 reads CASSPTSTDTQYF. The CDR3, as DNA: TGTGCCAGCAGCCCCACTAGCACAGATACGCAGTATTTT.

The chain is built from TRBV5-5 and TRBJ1-1; 7 bases are a match to TRBD1. Germline values: CDR1 SGHKS, CDR2 YYEKEE (reference sequence). J gave up 10 bases and V 0 bases, and 9 bases lay outside the gene matches. The length of the CDR3 is 14 residues. CDR3 DNA sequence: TGTGCCAGCAGCTTGGCAGGGGGATCCGGTCGAGCTTTCTTT. It encodes CASSLAGGSGRAFF.